Here is one TCR beta chain with its context. Its antigen is unknown. This CDR3 has 13 residues. Germline lookup yields CDR1 MDHEN and CDR2 SYDVKM. V gave up 10 bases and J gave up 1 base, with 10 bases separating them. The assay was immunoSEQ multiplex PCR, and TCRdb's table has in-frame clones only and misses some. This repertoire shows about 50,000 clones, roughly 72% found once; its top ten account for 4.9%. These data are taken from a study of a mutant IDH1 vaccine in newly diagnosed glioma. Study in general: Treated patients, about 62% male and 37.5% female, averaged about 40 years of age.

Regarding time point: week 47, end of study. Vaccinated patients received 300 ug of mutant IDH1 20-mer peptide per dose, with topical imiquimod. Sample: PBMCs, taken from a glioma patient whose treatment included an IDH1 peptide vaccine. The receptor's source is a woman aged 40 to 50 with glioma. Some clones in this sample may be carry-over from other donors' samples. The V gene is TRBV28, the J gene TRBJ2-2, with D perhaps matching TRBD1 or TRBD2 (5 bases each). CDR3 in amino acids: CAILGGNTGELFF. The DNA for the CDR3 is TGTGCCATCCTTGGGGGGAACACCGGGGAGCTGTTTTTT.